This T cell receptor (beta chain) is drawn from a study of blood T cell repertoires in COVID-19. V shed 2 bases and J 4 bases; nucleotides not matched to a gene: 12. The germline CDR1 and CDR2 sequences are SGHRS and YFSETQ. CDR3 size: 17 residues. Profiling relied on immunoSEQ multiplex PCR, and the TCRdb table lists in-frame clones only, not all of them. The profile shows around 110,000 clones, approximately 84% of them singletons. The chain carries TRBV5-1 and TRBJ1-1; 9 nucleotides match TRBD1. The TCR was taken from a man aged 35-49 years with acute or convalescent COVID-19. Material for sequencing was peripheral blood. CDR3 sequence reads: CASSLAYGTGSGTEAFF. The DNA of the CDR3 is TGCGCCAGCAGCTTAGCCTACGGGACAGGGTCCGGCACTGAAGCTTTCTTT.